This T cell receptor beta chain was sequenced in a study of ipilimumab plus nivolumab after autologous stem cell transplantation. Patients got ipilimumab 1 mg/kg beginning 14 to 28 days post-transplant. CDR1 is SGHRS and CDR2 is YFSETQ in the germline V gene. CDR3 length equals 12 residues. The germline V and J ends were trimmed by 3 bases and 10 bases, with 10 bases remaining between them. Data came from immunoSEQ multiplex PCR; TCRdb stores just in-frame clones and leaves some out. The sample records approximately 5,300 clones, 65% to 75% being singletons. The chain links TRBV5-1 to TRBJ2-2; TRBD1 is a possible D gene (5 bases). The sequence came from a male donor with multiple myeloma. This sample comprised PBMCs, obtained in a trial of ipilimumab plus nivolumab as post-transplant consolidation. The CDR3 loop reads CASSSDSPELFF. The CDR3 DNA reads as TGCGCCAGCAGCTCCGACAGCCCGGAGCTGTTTTTT.